This T cell receptor (beta chain) was sequenced during a study of cytomegalovirus exposure and HLA in healthy donors. Germline V gene lookup returns CDR1 SNHLY and CDR2 FYNNEI. V was clipped by 4 bases and J by 6 bases; unmatched bases: 5. The CDR3 is 14 amino acids. Details on this clone: Its antigen is not identified.

General study results and limits: One variant, a missense change in DCLRE1C, was linked in a later analysis to TCR beta V- and J-gene trimming. With further analysis later on, most CMV-associated TCR beta chains appeared HLA-restricted.

Primers: 60 Vbeta forward and 13 Jbeta reverse. Some clones are missing from TCRdb's copy, which holds only in-frame ones; the method was immunoSEQ multiplex PCR. The data hold more than 110,000 clones, with around 80% observed a single time. The chain couples TRBV2 to TRBJ2-1; TRBD1 aligns across 8 bases. The sequenced sample was PBMCs. The TCR comes from a male donor in good health and CMV-seronegative. The CDR3: CASSGRGRFNEQFF. CDR3 bases: TGTGCCAGCAGTGGCAGGGGGCGCTTCAATGAGCAGTTCTTC.